The rows below give T cell receptor beta chains drawn from one sample of a study of T cell changes during pregnancy in multiple sclerosis. TCRdb's table, derived via immunoSEQ multiplex PCR, lists solely in-frame clones and lacks some. This repertoire shows 85,000 to 130,000 clones, under 95% found once; its top ten account for around 1.6%. Sequences were derived from peripheral blood, sampled before pregnancy. The receptors come from a female donor with multiple sclerosis, enrolled in a pregnancy study. Each CDR3 is given with its conserved first and last residue. Each record gives: V gene, J gene, clone size, D gene, CDR3 length, CDR3 protein, CDR3 DNA. The D gene is left open where the match is weak. Only part of the rows carry a size: once, few, many, or a class if the clone is expanded.

V gene: TRBV6-5
J gene: TRBJ2-3
clone size: NA
D gene: NA
CDR3 length: 15
CDR3 protein: CASSYWGGSTDTQYF
CDR3 DNA: TGTGCCAGCAGTTACTGGGGGGGCAGCACAGATACGCAGTATTTT

V gene: TRBV30
J gene: TRBJ1-1
clone size: NA
D gene: TRBD1
CDR3 length: 13
CDR3 protein: CAWSDYRGTEAFF
CDR3 DNA: TGTGCCTGGAGTGACTACAGGGGGACTGAAGCTTTCTTT

V gene: TRBV28
J gene: TRBJ1-2
clone size: NA
D gene: NA
CDR3 length: 13
CDR3 protein: CASSFRSGYGYTF
CDR3 DNA: TGTGCCAGCAGTTTTCGGTCCGGGTATGGCTACACCTTC

V gene: TRBV18
J gene: TRBJ2-1
clone size: once
D gene: NA
CDR3 length: 15
CDR3 protein: CASSPGRGSGNEQFF
CDR3 DNA: TGTGCCAGCTCACCAGGCAGGGGCTCCGGCAATGAGCAGTTCTTC

V gene: TRBV9
J gene: TRBJ1-6
clone size: NA
D gene: NA
CDR3 length: 12
CDR3 protein: CASSVLGSPLHF
CDR3 DNA: TGTGCCAGCAGCGTCCTCGGTTCACCCCTCCACTTT

V gene: TRBV29-1
J gene: TRBJ1-1
clone size: NA
D gene: TRBD1
CDR3 length: 13
CDR3 protein: CSVVTGGQTEAFF
CDR3 DNA: TGCAGCGTTGTAACAGGGGGCCAAACTGAAGCTTTCTTT

V gene: TRBV7-2
J gene: TRBJ2-1
clone size: few
D gene: NA
CDR3 length: 15
CDR3 protein: CASSLSWGGGGEQFF
CDR3 DNA: TGTGCCAGCAGCTTATCGTGGGGGGGCGGCGGGGAGCAGTTCTTC

V gene: TRBV4-1
J gene: TRBJ1-3
clone size: NA
D gene: TRBD1
CDR3 length: 16
CDR3 protein: CASSQGVRGRGNTIYF
CDR3 DNA: TGCGCCAGCAGCCAAGGCGTCAGGGGGCGCGGAAACACCATATATTTT

V gene: TRBV23-1
J gene: TRBJ2-7
clone size: NA
D gene: NA
CDR3 length: 15
CDR3 protein: CASSQSQGSPYEQYF
CDR3 DNA: TGCGCCAGCAGTCAGTCTCAGGGGTCTCCCTACGAGCAGTACTTC

V gene: TRBV5-1
J gene: TRBJ1-3
clone size: once
D gene: NA
CDR3 length: 15
CDR3 protein: CASSPQASGGNTIYF
CDR3 DNA: TGCGCCAGCAGCCCTCAGGCCTCTGGGGGAAACACCATATATTTT

V gene: TRBV5-4
J gene: TRBJ2-1
clone size: NA
D gene: NA
CDR3 length: 13
CDR3 protein: CASSITSYNEQFF
CDR3 DNA: TGTGCCAGCAGCATTACTAGCTACAATGAGCAGTTCTTC

V gene: TRBV10-3
J gene: TRBJ1-5
clone size: NA
D gene: TRBD1
CDR3 length: 18
CDR3 protein: CAISAQGAPSYSNQPQHF
CDR3 DNA: TGTGCCATCAGTGCGCAGGGGGCTCCGTCTTATAGCAATCAGCCCCAGCATTTT

V gene: TRBV29-1
J gene: TRBJ2-2
clone size: NA
D gene: TRBD2
CDR3 length: 14
CDR3 protein: CSVASGVNTGELFF
CDR3 DNA: TGCAGCGTTGCTAGCGGGGTGAACACCGGGGAGCTGTTTTTT

V gene: TRBV6-6
J gene: TRBJ1-2
clone size: NA
D gene: NA
CDR3 length: 13
CDR3 protein: CASRTGTRDGYTF
CDR3 DNA: TGTGCCAGTCGAACAGGGACGAGGGATGGCTACACCTTC